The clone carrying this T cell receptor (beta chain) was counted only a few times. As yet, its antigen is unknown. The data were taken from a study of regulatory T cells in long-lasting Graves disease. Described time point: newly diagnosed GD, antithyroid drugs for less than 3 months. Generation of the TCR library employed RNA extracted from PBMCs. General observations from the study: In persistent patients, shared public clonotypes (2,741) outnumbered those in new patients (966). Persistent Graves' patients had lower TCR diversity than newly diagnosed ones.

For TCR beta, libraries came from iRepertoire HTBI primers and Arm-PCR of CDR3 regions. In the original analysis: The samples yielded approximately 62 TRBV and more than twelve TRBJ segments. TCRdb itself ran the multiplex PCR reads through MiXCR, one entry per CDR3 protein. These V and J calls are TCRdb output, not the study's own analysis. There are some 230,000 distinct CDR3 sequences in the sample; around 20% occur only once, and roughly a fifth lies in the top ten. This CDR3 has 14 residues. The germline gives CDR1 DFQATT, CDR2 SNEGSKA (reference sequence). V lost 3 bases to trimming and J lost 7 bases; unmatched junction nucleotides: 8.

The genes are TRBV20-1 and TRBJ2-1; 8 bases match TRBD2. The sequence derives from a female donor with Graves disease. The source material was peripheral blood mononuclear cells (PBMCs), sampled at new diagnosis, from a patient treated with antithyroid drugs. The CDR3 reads CSASRSGGDNEQFF. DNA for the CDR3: TGCAGTGCTAGCCGGAGCGGGGGAGATAATGAGCAGTTCTTC.